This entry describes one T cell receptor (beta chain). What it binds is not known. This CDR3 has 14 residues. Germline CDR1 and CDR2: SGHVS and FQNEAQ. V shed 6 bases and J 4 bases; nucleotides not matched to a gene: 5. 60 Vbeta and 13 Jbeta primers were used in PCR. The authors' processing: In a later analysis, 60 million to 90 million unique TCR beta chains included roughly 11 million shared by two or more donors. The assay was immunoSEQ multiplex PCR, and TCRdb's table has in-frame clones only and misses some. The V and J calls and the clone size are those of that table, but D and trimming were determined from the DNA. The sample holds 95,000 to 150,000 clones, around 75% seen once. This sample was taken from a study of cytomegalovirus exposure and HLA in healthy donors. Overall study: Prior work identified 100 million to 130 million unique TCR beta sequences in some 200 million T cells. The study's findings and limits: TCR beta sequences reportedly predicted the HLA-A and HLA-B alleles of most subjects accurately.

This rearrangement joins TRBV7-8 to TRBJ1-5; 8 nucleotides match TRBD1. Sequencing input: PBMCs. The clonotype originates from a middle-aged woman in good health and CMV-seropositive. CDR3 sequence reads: CASRSRGPNQPQHF. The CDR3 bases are TGTGCCAGCAGATCCAGGGGGCCAAATCAGCCCCAGCATTTT.